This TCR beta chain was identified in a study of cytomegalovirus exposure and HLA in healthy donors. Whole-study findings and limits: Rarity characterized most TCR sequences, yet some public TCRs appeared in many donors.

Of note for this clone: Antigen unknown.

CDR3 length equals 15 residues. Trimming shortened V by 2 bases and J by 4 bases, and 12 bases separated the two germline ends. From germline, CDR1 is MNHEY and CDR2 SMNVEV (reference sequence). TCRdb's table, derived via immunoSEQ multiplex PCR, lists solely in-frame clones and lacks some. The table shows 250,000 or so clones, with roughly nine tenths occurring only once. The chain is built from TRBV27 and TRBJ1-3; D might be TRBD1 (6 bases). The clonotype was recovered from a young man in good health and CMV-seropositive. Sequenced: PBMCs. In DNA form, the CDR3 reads TGTGCCAGCAGTTTAATAGGGGGGCAAGGAAACACCATATATTTT. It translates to CASSLIGGQGNTIYF.